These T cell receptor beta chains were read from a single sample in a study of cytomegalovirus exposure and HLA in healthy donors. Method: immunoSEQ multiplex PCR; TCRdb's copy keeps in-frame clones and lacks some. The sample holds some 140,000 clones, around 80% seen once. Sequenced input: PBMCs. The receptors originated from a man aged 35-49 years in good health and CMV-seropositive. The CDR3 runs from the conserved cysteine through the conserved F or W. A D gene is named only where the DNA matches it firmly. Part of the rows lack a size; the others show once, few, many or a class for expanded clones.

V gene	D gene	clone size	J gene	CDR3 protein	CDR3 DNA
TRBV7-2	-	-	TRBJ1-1	CASSTPTVNTEAFF	TGTGCCAGCAGCACACCGACAGTGAACACTGAAGCTTTCTTT
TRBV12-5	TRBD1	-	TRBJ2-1	CASVPTQGFLHEQFF	TGTGCTAGTGTTCCAACACAGGGGTTCCTTCATGAGCAGTTCTTC
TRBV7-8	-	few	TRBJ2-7	CASSPRAEYNYEQYF	TGTGCCAGCAGCCCCAGGGCTGAATACAACTACGAGCAGTACTTC
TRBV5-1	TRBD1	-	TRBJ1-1	CASSQGDASSGLAFF	TGCGCCAGCAGCCAGGGGGACGCATCCTCTGGGTTGGCTTTCTTT
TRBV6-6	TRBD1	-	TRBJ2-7	CASSSSARQGRNEQYF	TGTGCCAGCAGTTCCTCCGCCCGACAGGGGAGGAACGAGCAGTACTTC
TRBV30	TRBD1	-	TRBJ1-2	CAWTEGQDYGYTF	TGTGCCTGGACCGAGGGACAGGACTATGGCTACACCTTC
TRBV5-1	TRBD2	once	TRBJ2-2	CASSLWTSGRYTGELFF	TGCGCCAGCAGCCTTTGGACTAGCGGGAGGTACACCGGGGAGCTGTTTTTT
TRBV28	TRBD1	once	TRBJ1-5	CASIETGGYQPQHF	TGTGCCAGCATCGAGACAGGGGGCTACCAGCCCCAGCATTTT
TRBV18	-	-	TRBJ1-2	CASSPTGHYGYTF	TGTGCCAGCTCACCAACAGGCCACTATGGCTACACCTTC
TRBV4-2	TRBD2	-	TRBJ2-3	CASSQDAASGADTQYF	TGTGCCAGCAGCCAAGACGCGGCTAGCGGGGCAGATACGCAGTATTTT
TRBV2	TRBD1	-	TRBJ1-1	CASRADRGYTEAFF	TGTGCCAGCAGGGCAGACAGGGGGTACACTGAAGCTTTCTTT
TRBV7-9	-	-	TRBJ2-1	CASSQGRHEQFF	TGTGCCAGCAGCCAAGGGAGGCATGAGCAGTTCTTC
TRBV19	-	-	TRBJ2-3	CASSPGTLPTDTQYF	TGTGCCAGTAGTCCGGGGACTCTCCCCACAGATACGCAGTATTTT
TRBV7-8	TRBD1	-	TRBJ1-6	CASSRDRDNSPLHF	TGTGCCAGCAGTCGGGACAGGGATAATTCACCCCTCCACTTT
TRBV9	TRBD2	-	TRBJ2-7	CASSVREGRPYEQYF	TGTGCCAGCAGCGTAAGGGAGGGCCGTCCCTACGAGCAGTACTTC
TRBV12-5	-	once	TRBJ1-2	CASGLPGYNYGYTF	TGTGCTAGTGGTTTGCCCGGTTACAACTATGGCTACACCTTC
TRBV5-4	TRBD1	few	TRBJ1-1	CASSQGGWTEAFF	TGTGCCAGCAGCCAAGGGGGCTGGACTGAAGCTTTCTTT
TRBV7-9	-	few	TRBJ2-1	CSSSPEGYEQFF	TGTTCCAGCAGCCCCGAGGGCTATGAGCAGTTCTTC
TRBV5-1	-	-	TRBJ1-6	CASSLGRDSPLHF	TGCGCCAGCAGCTTGGGGAGAGATTCACCCCTCCACTTT
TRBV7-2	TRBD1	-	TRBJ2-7	CASSLVQGPYYEQYF	TGTGCCAGCAGCTTAGTACAGGGGCCTTACTACGAGCAGTACTTC
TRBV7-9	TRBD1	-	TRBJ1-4	CSSSNGQAQPQGKLFF	TGTTCCAGCAGCAACGGACAGGCGCAACCTCAGGGAAAACTGTTTTTT
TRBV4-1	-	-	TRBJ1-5	CASSQDRLGRQNQPQHF	TGCGCCAGCAGCCAAGATCGCTTGGGCAGACAGAATCAGCCCCAGCATTTT
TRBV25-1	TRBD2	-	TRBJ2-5	CATGTSGETQYF	TGTGCCACCGGGACTAGCGGTGAGACCCAGTACTTC
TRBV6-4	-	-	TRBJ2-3	CASSETGTSTDTQYF	TGTGCCAGCAGTGAGACAGGCACGAGCACAGATACGCAGTATTTT
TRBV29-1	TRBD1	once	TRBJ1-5	CSVSTGGSNQPQHF	TGCAGCGTCTCGACAGGGGGAAGCAATCAGCCCCAGCATTTT
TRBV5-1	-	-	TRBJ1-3	CASSLDQNSGNTIYF	TGCGCCAGCAGCTTGGATCAGAACTCTGGAAACACCATATATTTT
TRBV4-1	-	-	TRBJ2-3	CASSQEGRGVDTQYF	TGCGCCAGCAGCCAAGAGGGCAGGGGAGTAGATACGCAGTATTTT